Listed here are 23 T cell receptor beta chains from one sample, sequenced in a study of T cells in Graves' hyperthyroidism and ophthalmopathy. There were TCR beta CDR3 regions amplified from RNA transcripts. RT-PCR in the first round (using the HTBI primer set) targeted the TCR CDR3. Each CDR3 protein gets one entry after TCRdb re-called the multiplex PCR reads with MiXCR. The repertoire holds 600,000 or so distinct CDR3 sequences, with around 14% as singletons. Sequenced material: blood. These TCRs come from a woman between 18 and 29 years old with Graves' ophthalmopathy.

This clonotype has only a few counts. The V and J genes are TRBV7-8 and TRBJ2-1, with 13 bases matching TRBD2. This CDR3 is built from 18 residues. With 1 base clipped from V and 7 bases from J, the junction kept 10 bases outside the gene matches. CDR1 and CDR2 from the germline V gene are SGHVS and FQNEAQ. The DNA for the CDR3 is TGTGCCAGCAGCTTAGAAACTTGGACTAGCGGGAGAGGTAATGAGCAGTTCTTC. This gives the protein CASSLETWTSGRGNEQFF.

This clonotype was detected many times. The rearrangement uses TRBV7-9 and TRBJ2-2, with D maybe TRBD2 (7 bases). Deletions cut 4 bases from V and 4 bases from J, with 16 bases between. This CDR3 contains 16 residues. The germline V gene has CDR1 SEHNR and CDR2 FQNEAQ (reference sequence). The CDR3 region is CASSSPLGGPTGELFF. As DNA, the CDR3 is TGTGCCAGCAGCTCCCCTCTGGGGGGGCCCACCGGGGAGCTGTTTTTT. Variable domain in full (rest from reference TRBV7-9 and TRBJ2-2): DTGVSQNPRHKITKRGQNVTFRCDPISEHNRLYWYRQTLGQGPEFLTYFQNEAQLEKSRLLSDRFSAERPKGSFSTLEIQRTEQGDSAMYLCASSSPLGGPTGELFFGEGSRLTVL.

This clonotype was seen ten or more times. The chain joins TRBV30 to TRBJ2-7, with D tentatively TRBD2 (5 bases). Trimming stripped 5 bases from V and 3 bases from J, with 8 bases between. Germline-derived CDR1 and CDR2 are GTSNPN and SVGIG (reference sequence). The CDR3 length is 11 residues. Here the CDR3 DNA reads TGTGCCTGGGGAACTAGCTACGAGCAGTACTTC. Amino acid sequence: CAWGTSYEQYF.

This clonotype was counted many times. The V call is TRBV28, the J call TRBJ1-1, with unresolved D. Germline loops: CDR1 MDHEN, CDR2 SYDVKM. V was shortened by 8 bases and J by 1 base, with 11 bases between the two germline ends. This CDR3 contains 13 residues. The CDR3 spells CASARQPNTEAFF. The CDR3 region has the DNA TGTGCCAGCGCGCGGCAGCCGAACACTGAAGCTTTCTTT.

This clonotype was recorded many times. V gene TRBV3-1 combines with J gene TRBJ1-3; 11 bases map to TRBD1. The CDR3 is made up of 13 amino acids. The trim removed 5 bases at V and 7 bases at J, leaving 1 base unmatched. Germline V CDR1 and CDR2: LGHDT, YNNKEL (reference sequence). CDR3 sequence: CASSWDRGNTIYF. The CDR3 DNA reads as TGTGCCAGCAGCTGGGACAGGGGGAACACCATATATTTT. The variable domain in full, with the rest retrieved from reference TRBV3-1 and TRBJ1-3, is DTAVSQTPKYLVTQMGNDKSIKCEQNLGHDTMYWYKQDSKKFLKIMFSYNNKELIINETVPNRFSPKSPDKAHLNLHINSLELGDSAVYFCASSWDRGNTIYFGEGSWLTVV.

This clonotype has at least ten counts. The genes are TRBV28 and TRBJ1-5, with 7 bases matching TRBD1. Germline values: CDR1 MDHEN, CDR2 SYDVKM. This CDR3 is 16 amino acids long. V lost 1 base, J lost 6 bases, and 9 bases stayed unmatched. The CDR3 bases are TGTGCCAGCAGTTTATATTCGGACAGGTCCCGTCAGCCCCAGCATTTT. This gives the protein CASSLYSDRSRQPQHF.

This clonotype was observed a handful of times. The J gene is TRBJ2-5, the V gene TRBV6-2 or TRBV6-3; no reliable D call. Germline-derived CDR1 and CDR2 are MNHEY and SVGEGT. The germline V and J ends were trimmed by 6 bases and 5 bases, with 10 bases remaining between them. The CDR3 contains 12 residues. For the CDR3, the DNA is TGTGCCAGCAGCCACCCAGTGGAGACCCAGTACTTC. The encoded protein is CASSHPVETQYF.

There are many counts of this clonotype. The rearrangement uses TRBV11-1 and TRBJ2-1, with a possible D match to TRBD2 (6 bases). From germline, CDR1 is SGHAT and CDR2 FQDESV (reference sequence). Trimming removed 5 bases at V and 7 bases at J, with 18 bases between. The CDR3 sequence is 15 residues long. The CDR3 protein is CASSPLLAALNEQFF. For the CDR3, the DNA is TGTGCCAGCAGCCCCCTATTAGCGGCTTTAAATGAGCAGTTCTTC.

This clonotype was seen at least ten times. The V call is TRBV5-1, the J call TRBJ1-2, with D uncertain. Looked up from germline, CDR1 is SGHRS and CDR2 is YFSETQ. The CDR3 sequence is 13 residues long. Trimming took 0 bases from V and 4 from J, leaving 7 bases between them. CDR3 sequence: CASSLDSRYGYTF. CDR3 nucleotide sequence: TGCGCCAGCAGCTTGGACAGTCGCTATGGCTACACCTTC. Using reference TRBV5-1 and TRBJ1-2 for the parts outside the CDR3, the full variable domain is KAGVTQTPRYLIKTRGQQVTLSCSPISGHRSVSWYQQTPGQGLQFLFEYFSETQRNKGNFPGRFSGRQFSNSRSEMNVSTLELGDSALYLCASSLDSRYGYTFGSGTRLTVV.

This clonotype was counted at least ten times. The chain uses TRBV11-1 and TRBJ2-3; D may be TRBD2 (5 bases). The V end lost 5 bases, the J end lost 4 bases, and 7 bases lay between the germline ends. CDR1 is SGHAT, CDR2 FQDESV, per germline (reference sequence). This CDR3 region has 12 residues. The CDR3 loop is CASSQRADTQYF. In DNA form, the CDR3 reads TGTGCCAGCAGCCAGAGGGCAGATACGCAGTATTTT.

This clonotype has a count of ten or more. V is TRBV12-5 and J is TRBJ2-7; 7 bases agree with TRBD2. Trimming cost V 3 bases and J 0 bases; bases outside gene matches: 14. Germline V gene sequence: CDR1 LGHNT, CDR2 FRNRAP. The CDR3 consists of 18 residues. Here the CDR3 reads CASGFLPLLAASSYEQYF. Written as DNA, the CDR3 is TGTGCTAGTGGTTTTCTCCCTCTCCTAGCGGCTAGCTCCTACGAGCAGTACTTC. Full variable domain (outside the CDR3, taken from reference TRBV12-5 and TRBJ2-7): DARVTQTPRHKVTEMGQEVTMRCQPILGHNTVFWYRQTMMQGLELLAYFRNRAPLDDSGMPKDRFSAEMPDATLATLKIQPSEPRDSAVYFCASGFLPLLAASSYEQYFGPGTRLTVT.

In this sample, this clonotype turned up a few times. The chain uses TRBV30 and TRBJ1-6; 8 bases line up with TRBD1. The CDR3 consists of 16 residues. The germline V gene encodes CDR1 GTSNPN and CDR2 SVGIG (reference sequence). After removal of 2 bases from V and 4 bases from J, the junction contained 7 bases not matched to a gene. The CDR3 coding sequence is TGTGCCTGGAGTCTGGCAGGGGGCGGTTATAATTCACCCCTCCACTTT. Translated, it gives CAWSLAGGGYNSPLHF.

This clonotype showed up many times. The V and J genes are TRBV6-1 and TRBJ2-1; possible D gene TRBD1, 5 bases. Germline V gene data show CDR1 as MNHNS and CDR2 as SASEGT. V lost 5 bases and J lost 0, with 11 bases in between. The CDR3 loop spans 15 amino acids. CDR3 region: CASSLTEYSYNEQFF. The CDR3, as DNA: TGTGCCAGCAGTTTGACAGAGTACTCCTACAATGAGCAGTTCTTC.

This clonotype has a count of ten or more. The V call is TRBV28, the J call TRBJ1-1; no clear D. CDR1 and CDR2 (germline): MDHEN, SYDVKM. CDR3 length: 13 residues. V dropped 6 bases and J dropped 5 bases, with 13 bases sitting between them. The CDR3 protein is CASSGRIITEAFF. CDR3 sequence (DNA): TGTGCCAGCAGCGGTAGGATTATTACTGAAGCTTTCTTT.

A remark on this clonotype: A much larger clone lies a single base off, so this may be a read error. A read error is likely, as this CDR3 ends without the conserved phenylalanine or tryptophan. The chain recombines TRBV5-8 with TRBJ2-2; possible D gene TRBD1, 6 bases. The germline gives CDR1 SGHTS, CDR2 YDEGEE. Trimming left V 5 bases short and J 3 bases short, with 17 bases between. This CDR3 comprises 16 residues. CDR3 amino acids: CASSGRQGLYTGELFL. CDR3 nucleotides: TGTGCCAGCAGTGGTCGGCAGGGGCTTTACACCGGGGAGCTGTTTCTT.

This clonotype has a count of ten or more. The chain couples TRBV28 to TRBJ1-2, with TRBD1 matching 7 bases. V was pared by 6 bases and J by 8 bases, with 15 bases of the junction left unmatched. The CDR3 spans 15 residues. Germline V gives CDR1 MDHEN, CDR2 SYDVKM. Written as DNA, the CDR3 is TGTGCCAGCAGATCCTACAGGGGTGGTGGAGAGGGCTACACCTTC. Its translation: CASRSYRGGGEGYTF.

This clonotype was observed a handful of times. The chain links TRBV5-1 to TRBJ1-5, with unresolved D. CDR1 and CDR2 from the germline V gene are SGHRS and YFSETQ. V was pared by 4 bases and J by 1 base, with 12 bases between. The CDR3 totals 15 residues. The CDR3 DNA reads as TGCGCCAGCAGCCCAGCTCCGGAGAGCAATCAGCCCCAGCATTTT. Its protein is CASSPAPESNQPQHF. Supplemented by reference TRBV5-1 and TRBJ1-5, the full variable domain reads KAGVTQTPRYLIKTRGQQVTLSCSPISGHRSVSWYQQTPGQGLQFLFEYFSETQRNKGNFPGRFSGRQFSNSRSEMNVSTLELGDSALYLCASSPAPESNQPQHFGDGTRLSIL.

V is TRBV6-9 and J is TRBJ2-6; no reliable D call. Germline loops: CDR1 MNHGY, CDR2 SVAAGI. V dropped 3 bases and J dropped 2 bases, with 11 bases sitting between them. The CDR3 contains 16 residues. The CDR3 bases are TGTGCCAGCAGTTACACCCCTCGTACTGGGGCCAACGTCCTGACTTTC. Its protein product is CASSYTPRTGANVLTF.

This clonotype was observed at least ten times. The chain's CDR3 is CATSAGNNQPQHF. DNA for the CDR3: TGTGCCACCAGTGCGGGGAACAATCAGCCCCAGCATTTT. V usage is TRBV24-1 and J usage is TRBJ1-5, with D unclear. This CDR3 region has 13 residues. V was clipped by 5 bases and J by 3 bases, with 7 bases between them. Germline V gene lookup returns CDR1 KGHDR and CDR2 SFDVKD.

This clonotype was detected many times. The CDR3 loop reads CAWSPAGNTIYF. Written as DNA, the CDR3 is TGTGCCTGGAGTCCAGCCGGAAACACCATATATTTT. The chain combines TRBV30 with TRBJ1-3; D uncertain. Trimming removed 2 bases from V and 4 bases from J, with 6 bases in between. The CDR3 runs 12 residues. CDR1 is GTSNPN, CDR2 SVGIG, per germline (reference sequence).

The chain is built from TRBV20-1 and TRBJ2-1; 12 bases agree with TRBD1. The CDR3 length is 15 residues. The germline V gene encodes CDR1 DFQATT and CDR2 SNEGSKA (reference sequence). V shed 6 bases, J shed 3 bases, and the junction held 6 bases outside the gene matches. The CDR3 DNA reads as TGCAGTGCCGCCGGGACAGGGGGCGTCTACAATGAGCAGTTCTTC. Amino acids: CSAAGTGGVYNEQFF.

This clonotype was counted ten times or more. This sequence joins TRBV5-1 and TRBJ2-1; TRBD2 agrees at 9 bases. Germline V CDR1 and CDR2: SGHRS, YFSETQ. With V trimmed by 4 bases and J by 0 bases, 8 bases remained unmatched. The CDR3 is 17 amino acids. CDR3 region: CASSLDSLAGSYNEQFF. The CDR3, as DNA: TGCGCCAGCAGCCTAGACTCACTAGCGGGCTCCTACAATGAGCAGTTCTTC.

About this clonotype itself: A much larger clone differs by one base, so this may be a read error. The V and J genes are TRBV11-2 and TRBJ2-5; 8 nucleotides agree with TRBD1. V shed 4 bases and J 5 bases; nucleotides not matched to a gene: 6. CDR1 is SGHAT and CDR2 is FQNNGV in the germline V gene. This CDR3 contains 14 residues. The CDR3 DNA reads as TGTGCCAGCAGCTCAGGGACAGGACGGGAGACCCAGTACTTC. Amino acid sequence: CASSSGTGRETQYF.